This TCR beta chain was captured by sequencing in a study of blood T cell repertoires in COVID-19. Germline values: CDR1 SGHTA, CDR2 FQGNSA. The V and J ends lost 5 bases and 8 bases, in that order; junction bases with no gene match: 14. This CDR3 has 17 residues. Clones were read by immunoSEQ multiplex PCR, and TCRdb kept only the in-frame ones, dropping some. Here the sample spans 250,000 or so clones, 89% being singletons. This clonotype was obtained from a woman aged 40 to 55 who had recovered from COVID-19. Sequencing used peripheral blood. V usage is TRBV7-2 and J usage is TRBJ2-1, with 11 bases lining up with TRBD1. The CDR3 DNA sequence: TGTGCCAGCAGCCCCTACTCCGGGACAGGGGGATCCGATGAGCAGTTCTTC. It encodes CASSPYSGTGGSDEQFF.